This TCR beta chain was recorded in a study of blood T cells in healthy people across ages. Across the whole study: Researchers report that template switching captured about one barcoded beta molecule per two T cells.

The V and J ends lost 5 bases and 2 bases respectively, with 21 bases between them. Germline values: CDR1 MNHEY, CDR2 SMNVEV (reference sequence). This CDR3 has 17 amino acids. Extraction of total RNA produced a minimum of 5 micrograms from each sample. A note on this clonotype: The antigen remains unidentified.

Study results and caveats: Estimates based on one million T cells were treated as lower bounds. The recorded TCR beta diversity per million T cells decreased in a roughly linear manner with age.

It was with a sample-barcoded 5' primer and a J-beta primer mix that a second PCR of roughly 6 to 12 cycles was run. A single record per CDR3 protein comes from TCRdb applying MiXCR to the 5' RACE reads. Here the sample spans about 2 million distinct CDR3 sequences, 49% being singletons. The chain carries TRBV27 and TRBJ1-2; tentatively, D is TRBD1 (6 bases). The sample taken for sequencing was blood. The TCR sequence derives from a woman aged 35 to 49 in good health. The CDR3 coding sequence is TGTGCCAGCAGTCCCACGGTCCGGACAGCCAAAAACTATGGCTACACCTTC. Translation: CASSPTVRTAKNYGYTF.